This is a list of T cell receptor beta chains from one sample in a study of PD-1 blockade in classical Hodgkin lymphoma. TCRdb keeps only in-frame clones here, not all; method: immunoSEQ multiplex PCR. This sample yields 100,000 or so clones, of which roughly nine tenths are seen a single time; about 20% belongs to the top ten. The starting material was peripheral blood mononuclear cells (PBMCs), obtained before the fourth cycle of nivolumab. These receptors came from a human donor with classical Hodgkin lymphoma. The conserved cysteine and the conserved F or W are not part of the CDR3 here. Each record gives: D gene, J gene, clone size, V gene, CDR3 protein. D genes are given only for firm matches. The size field is filled for only some rows; it gives once, few, many or a size class.

d_gene: .; j_gene: .; abundance: once; v_gene: TRBV5-1; CDR3aa: ASSSGNTYEQY
d_gene: .; j_gene: TRBJ1-1; abundance: .; v_gene: TRBV18; CDR3aa: ASSPRPPNTEAF
d_gene: .; j_gene: TRBJ2-1; abundance: .; v_gene: TRBV15; CDR3aa: ATSRDKGGEF
d_gene: .; j_gene: TRBJ1-1; abundance: .; v_gene: TRBV9; CDR3aa: ASSVRQENTEAF
d_gene: TRBD2; j_gene: TRBJ2-3; abundance: .; v_gene: TRBV7-8; CDR3aa: ASSTGLAGVTDTQY
d_gene: TRBD1; j_gene: TRBJ1-2; abundance: .; v_gene: TRBV18; CDR3aa: ASSQDRDGYT
d_gene: .; j_gene: TRBJ2-1; abundance: .; v_gene: TRBV6-4; CDR3aa: ASSDSGGGYNEQF
d_gene: TRBD1; j_gene: TRBJ1-1; abundance: .; v_gene: TRBV27; CDR3aa: ASSLSPRRQGYTEAF
d_gene: TRBD1; j_gene: TRBJ1-5; abundance: .; v_gene: TRBV6-1; CDR3aa: ASSNRDRARPQH
d_gene: .; j_gene: TRBJ2-7; abundance: .; v_gene: TRBV6-6; CDR3aa: ASSYSRGYEQY
d_gene: .; j_gene: TRBJ2-6; abundance: .; v_gene: TRBV5-4; CDR3aa: ASSPITGHFSGANVLT
d_gene: .; j_gene: TRBJ1-5; abundance: once; v_gene: TRBV2; CDR3aa: ASCTESSQPQH
d_gene: TRBD1; j_gene: TRBJ1-5; abundance: .; v_gene: TRBV6-5; CDR3aa: ASSWTGGRFQPQH
d_gene: .; j_gene: TRBJ2-5; abundance: .; v_gene: TRBV9; CDR3aa: ASSVVQGGETQY
d_gene: .; j_gene: TRBJ1-1; abundance: once; v_gene: TRBV6-5; CDR3aa: ASSYSGGAEAF
d_gene: .; j_gene: TRBJ1-2; abundance: .; v_gene: TRBV10-2; CDR3aa: ASSESFENRVTYGYT
d_gene: TRBD2; j_gene: TRBJ2-1; abundance: .; v_gene: TRBV10-3; CDR3aa: AISARGSDSYNEQF
d_gene: .; j_gene: TRBJ1-1; abundance: .; v_gene: TRBV19; CDR3aa: ASSIDRYTEAF
d_gene: .; j_gene: TRBJ1-5; abundance: once; v_gene: TRBV6-6; CDR3aa: ASSKTRNQPQH
d_gene: TRBD2; j_gene: TRBJ2-4; abundance: .; v_gene: TRBV4-2; CDR3aa: ASSPGGLAAQNIQY
d_gene: .; j_gene: TRBJ2-7; abundance: .; v_gene: TRBV30; CDR3aa: AWSRGDLYEQY
d_gene: TRBD2; j_gene: TRBJ2-7; abundance: .; v_gene: TRBV30; CDR3aa: AWSPTYGTRPYEQY
d_gene: .; j_gene: TRBJ2-1; abundance: .; v_gene: TRBV19; CDR3aa: ASSMEVSYNEQF
d_gene: TRBD1; j_gene: TRBJ1-2; abundance: .; v_gene: TRBV6-4; CDR3aa: ASRIWDRKNYGYT
d_gene: .; j_gene: TRBJ1-2; abundance: .; v_gene: TRBV18; CDR3aa: ASSPWVGYT
d_gene: .; j_gene: TRBJ1-1; abundance: few; v_gene: TRBV6-1; CDR3aa: ASSYQGSTEAF
d_gene: .; j_gene: TRBJ2-5; abundance: .; v_gene: TRBV5-1; CDR3aa: ASSPDGEETQY
d_gene: .; j_gene: TRBJ2-7; abundance: .; v_gene: TRBV2; CDR3aa: ASRSGRQIGEQY
d_gene: TRBD1; j_gene: TRBJ2-3; abundance: .; v_gene: TRBV11-1; CDR3aa: ASSLGGTGGPDTQY
d_gene: .; j_gene: TRBJ1-4; abundance: .; v_gene: TRBV7-9; CDR3aa: ASSFATNEKLF
d_gene: TRBD2; j_gene: TRBJ2-4; abundance: once; v_gene: TRBV28; CDR3aa: ASSLSGGVYAKNIQY
d_gene: TRBD1; j_gene: TRBJ1-1; abundance: .; v_gene: TRBV7-9; CDR3aa: ASSPTDRMNTEAF
d_gene: TRBD2; j_gene: TRBJ2-1; abundance: .; v_gene: TRBV5-1; CDR3aa: ASSTRTSDGAEQF
d_gene: .; j_gene: TRBJ2-2; abundance: .; v_gene: TRBV7-9; CDR3aa: ASSLPGANTGELF
d_gene: .; j_gene: TRBJ2-2; abundance: .; v_gene: TRBV18; CDR3aa: ASSPDTGELF
d_gene: .; j_gene: TRBJ1-4; abundance: .; v_gene: TRBV7-9; CDR3aa: ASSLVGRATNEKLF
d_gene: TRBD1; j_gene: TRBJ2-6; abundance: .; v_gene: TRBV6-6; CDR3aa: ASSFGQGTGANVLT
d_gene: .; j_gene: TRBJ2-2; abundance: few; v_gene: TRBV19; CDR3aa: LTYTNTGELF
d_gene: .; j_gene: TRBJ2-7; abundance: .; v_gene: TRBV11-2; CDR3aa: ASSSGGGAEQY
d_gene: .; j_gene: TRBJ1-4; abundance: few; v_gene: TRBV19; CDR3aa: ASSNRRSTNEKLF
d_gene: .; j_gene: TRBJ1-1; abundance: .; v_gene: TRBV19; CDR3aa: ASSIFPAQGGFH
d_gene: TRBD1; j_gene: TRBJ1-2; abundance: .; v_gene: TRBV5-1; CDR3aa: ASSLPRTGESVGYT
d_gene: .; j_gene: TRBJ2-7; abundance: .; v_gene: TRBV6-5; CDR3aa: ASSYEHRSYEQY
d_gene: .; j_gene: TRBJ1-3; abundance: .; v_gene: TRBV11-3; CDR3aa: ASSLDGRNTIY
d_gene: TRBD1; j_gene: TRBJ1-1; abundance: .; v_gene: TRBV25-1; CDR3aa: ASSQGGSEAF
d_gene: TRBD2; j_gene: TRBJ2-1; abundance: .; v_gene: TRBV5-1; CDR3aa: ASSLGPGGNEQF
d_gene: TRBD2; j_gene: TRBJ2-1; abundance: .; v_gene: TRBV27; CDR3aa: ASSPAGGYNEQF
d_gene: TRBD1; j_gene: TRBJ2-7; abundance: .; v_gene: TRBV6-5; CDR3aa: ASSAPGQGVYEQY
d_gene: .; j_gene: TRBJ2-1; abundance: .; v_gene: TRBV11-3; CDR3aa: ASSLDGTSYNEQF
d_gene: .; j_gene: TRBJ2-1; abundance: .; v_gene: TRBV5-1; CDR3aa: ASSLTGLAGPLNEQF
d_gene: .; j_gene: TRBJ2-4; abundance: .; v_gene: TRBV19; CDR3aa: ASSRDMKNIQY
d_gene: .; j_gene: TRBJ2-7; abundance: few; v_gene: TRBV5-1; CDR3aa: ASSSSGFSYEQY